These 25 T cell receptor beta chains came from one sample sequenced in a study of T-cell memory formation after mild COVID-19. MiXCR, run by TCRdb on the 5' RACE reads, gives a single entry per CDR3 protein. Here the sample spans approximately 350,000 distinct CDR3 sequences, over 25% being singletons. Sequenced input: PBMCs or a T cell subset sorted from them (not recorded which). The origin of the receptors is an adult woman who had mild COVID-19 (a few samples of this study predate the infection). Cell type and time point are not known.

A few counts support this clonotype. Its ends do not fully match the called genes, so a read error is possible. The chain links TRBV12-3 or TRBV12-4 to TRBJ2-7, with D perhaps assigned TRBD1 or TRBD2 (5 bases each). The length of the CDR3 is 13 residues. CDR3 nucleotide sequence: TGTGCCAGTAGTTTGGGGGTCAACTACGAGCAGTACTTC. It is translated as CASSLGVNYEQYF.

The rearrangement links TRBV20-1 to TRBJ1-1, with 7 positions matching TRBD1. This CDR3 spans 15 amino acids. Germline loops: CDR1 DFQATT, CDR2 SNEGSKA (reference sequence). The J segment lost 7 bases and the V segment lost 1 base, leaving 12 bases of the junction unmatched. The CDR3: CSARGHRGLGGEAFF. The CDR3 nucleotides are TGCAGTGCTAGAGGTCACAGGGGACTGGGGGGTGAAGCTTTCTTT.

The chain employs TRBV12-3 or TRBV12-4 and TRBJ1-1; D is uncertain. This CDR3 region has 12 residues. V was clipped by 5 bases and J by 9 bases, with 13 bases between them. CDR3 bases: TGTGCCAGCAGTCATCAGGTGCAGAAAGCTTTCTTT. Its protein is CASSHQVQKAFF.

The chain joins TRBV12-3 or TRBV12-4 to TRBJ2-4; D remains ambiguous. This CDR3 comprises 12 residues. The V end was cut by 1 base, the J end by 15 bases, with 13 bases between. CDR3 residues: CASSLVPGPWYF. For the CDR3, the DNA is TGTGCCAGCAGTTTAGTCCCCGGGCCCTGGTACTTC.

This chain joins TRBV11-3 and TRBJ2-1; 9 nucleotides agree with TRBD2. Germline values: CDR1 SGHNT, CDR2 YENEEA. V shed 5 bases, J shed 8 bases, and the junction held 4 bases outside the gene matches. This CDR3 has 13 amino acids. The CDR3 loop reads CASSGGLAHEQFF. The CDR3 DNA follows: TGTGCCAGCAGCGGGGGACTAGCCCATGAGCAGTTCTTC.

This sequence joins TRBV4-2 and TRBJ2-3, with TRBD2 matching over 9 bases. Germline V gives CDR1 LGHNA, CDR2 YNFKEQ. The trim removed 0 bases at V and 0 bases at J, leaving 7 bases unmatched. CDR3 length: 18 residues. The CDR3 DNA follows: TGTGCCAGCAGCCAAGATCAGGGCGGGAGGGCGAGCACAGATACGCAGTATTTT. Amino acid sequence: CASSQDQGGRASTDTQYF.

The rearrangement links TRBV5-1 to TRBJ2-5; D gene ambiguous. The CDR3 loop spans 13 amino acids. Germline CDR1 SGHRS, CDR2 YFSETQ. The ends were cut back, 4 bases at V and 5 bases at J, with 12 bases in the middle. CDR3 nucleotide sequence: TGCGCCAGCAGCCTATACCCAAAGGAGACCCAGTACTTC. Protein product: CASSLYPKETQYF.

This clonotype appeared a few times. Written as DNA, the CDR3 is TGTGCCACCAGTGATCCTATAGCGGGAGGCACAGATACGCAGTATTTT. Encoded protein: CATSDPIAGGTDTQYF. This rearrangement joins TRBV24-1 to TRBJ2-3; the match to TRBD2 covers 9 bases. CDR3 size: 16 residues. Germline loops: CDR1 KGHDR, CDR2 SFDVKD. The junction had 4 bases not matched to a gene; V was cut back by 3 bases and J by 1 base.

The rearrangement joins TRBV14 to TRBJ2-1, with TRBD1 matching over 8 bases. CDR3 length equals 15 residues. After removal of 8 bases from V and 6 bases from J, the junction contained 12 bases not matched to a gene. The germline gives CDR1 SGHDN, CDR2 FVKESK. CDR3: CASGFGQGGPNEQFF. The CDR3, as DNA: TGTGCCAGCGGTTTCGGACAGGGAGGTCCCAATGAGCAGTTCTTC.

J is TRBJ2-5 and V is TRBV5-1; 9 bases align to TRBD1. In germline, CDR1 is SGHRS, CDR2 YFSETQ. This CDR3 is built from 15 residues. The junction had 10 bases not matched to a gene; V was cut back by 4 bases and J by 6 bases. CDR3 sequence (DNA): TGCGCCAGCAGCGTAGGGAGAGGACAGGGGAAGACCCAGTACTTC. It specifies CASSVGRGQGKTQYF.

V usage is TRBV3-1 and J usage is TRBJ2-7; no firm D call. Germline V CDR1 and CDR2: LGHDT, YNNKEL (reference sequence). The CDR3 sequence is 18 residues long. V was pared by 0 bases and J by 0 bases, with 18 bases between. The CDR3 reads CASSQDIASVQNSYEQYF. The CDR3 DNA sequence: TGTGCCAGCAGCCAAGACATTGCCTCGGTGCAAAACTCCTACGAGCAGTACTTC.

The chain has TRBV7-9 and TRBJ2-7, with 15 bases identical to TRBD2. The CDR3 consists of 19 residues. Trimming removed 8 bases from V and 2 bases from J; junction bases left unmatched: 16. The germline CDR1 and CDR2 sequences are SEHNR and FQNEAQ (reference sequence). CDR3 in DNA: TGTGCCAGCGTGCTCGACCAGGGACTAGCGGGAGGCTCCACCTACGAGCAGTACTTC. Translating it yields CASVLDQGLAGGSTYEQYF. The full variable domain, its missing parts supplied by reference TRBV7-9 and TRBJ2-7, is DTGVSQNPRHKITKRGQNVTFRCDPISEHNRLYWYRQTLGQGPEFLTYFQNEAQLEKSRLLSDRFSAERPKGSFSTLEIQRTEQGDSAMYLCASVLDQGLAGGSTYEQYFGPGTRLTVT.

This clonotype occurred a few times. V is TRBV12-3 or TRBV12-4 and J is TRBJ2-2; D not resolved. With 2 bases removed from V and 5 bases from J, the gap between germline ends came to 9 bases. The CDR3 is 14 amino acids. CDR3 in amino acids: CASSLRLGTGELFF. The DNA of the CDR3 is TGTGCCAGCAGTTTAAGGTTGGGGACCGGGGAGCTGTTTTTT.

This rearrangement joins TRBV7-9 to TRBJ1-2; D gene uncertain. The V and J ends lost 5 bases and 2 bases respectively, with 15 bases between them. Germline loops: CDR1 SEHNR, CDR2 FQNEAQ (reference sequence). This CDR3 has 15 amino acids. CDR3 DNA sequence: TGTGCCAGCAGCCCAGCGGCAGTCACAAACTATGGCTACACCTTC. Amino acids: CASSPAAVTNYGYTF.

The sample holds a few counts of this clonotype. V usage is TRBV5-6 and J usage is TRBJ2-3, with TRBD2 as a possible D gene (6 bases). This CDR3 has 15 amino acids. V was shortened by 0 bases and J by 1 base, with 9 bases between the two germline ends. Germline lookup yields CDR1 SGHDT and CDR2 YYEEEE. CDR3 nucleotide sequence: TGTGCCAGCAGCTTGGGGGCTAGCGGCACAGATACGCAGTATTTT. Its translation is CASSLGASGTDTQYF.

This clonotype was recorded a few times. The gene calls are TRBV6-1 and TRBJ2-3, with D unresolved. CDR3 length: 15 amino acids. Germline loops: CDR1 MNHNS, CDR2 SASEGT. V lost 7 bases and J 4 bases, leaving 18 bases between the germline ends. DNA for the CDR3: TGTGCCAGCACCGACGGCACATCGATTTCAGATACGCAGTATTTT. Its translation is CASTDGTSISDTQYF.

This clonotype turned up a few times. V and J are TRBV5-1 and TRBJ1-2; D is ambiguous. The CDR3 is made up of 15 amino acids. V was clipped by 4 bases and J by 6 bases, with 19 bases between them. The germline V gene encodes CDR1 SGHRS and CDR2 YFSETQ. The CDR3 is CASSPEVGEVDGYTF. In DNA form, the CDR3 reads TGCGCCAGCAGCCCGGAGGTCGGGGAGGTGGATGGCTACACCTTC.

The V call is TRBV10-3, the J call TRBJ2-7; 7 bases align to TRBD1. V shed 3 bases and J 2 bases; nucleotides not matched to a gene: 1. CDR1 is ENHRY and CDR2 is SYGVKD in the germline V gene. The CDR3 is 13 residues long. The CDR3 DNA sequence: TGTGCCATCAGTGACGGGACAGCCTACGAGCAGTACTTC. It encodes CAISDGTAYEQYF.

This chain links TRBV20-1 with TRBJ1-1; possibly TRBD1 for D (6 bases). The CDR3 contains 12 residues. Germline V gene sequence: CDR1 DFQATT, CDR2 SNEGSKA (reference sequence). CDR3 amino acids: CSLRGVNTEAFF. CDR3 nucleotides: TGCAGCCTGAGGGGGGTGAACACTGAAGCTTTCTTT.

This clonotype has only a few counts. The gene calls are TRBV14 and TRBJ1-1; D may be TRBD1 (6 bases). This CDR3 comprises 15 residues. V was clipped by 4 bases and J by 1 base, with 13 bases between them. The germline V gene has CDR1 SGHDN and CDR2 FVKESK. CDR3 sequence (DNA): TGTGCCAGCAGCCTACAGACAGGCACGAACACTGAAGCTTTCTTT. This codes for CASSLQTGTNTEAFF.

This clonotype occurred a few times. The chain links TRBV2 to TRBJ1-5, with 8 nucleotides matching TRBD1. The V and J ends lost 4 bases and 2 bases, in that order; junction bases with no gene match: 7. The germline gives CDR1 SNHLY, CDR2 FYNNEI. The CDR3 is 16 amino acids. The CDR3 nucleotides are TGTGCCAGCAGTGCTCAGGGGGCTTCTCGCAATCAGCCCCAGCATTTT. Its translation: CASSAQGASRNQPQHF.

With regard to this clonotype: A junction end diverges from the germline sequence, so it may reflect a read error. The gene calls are TRBV7-2 and TRBJ2-5; D is unresolved. Germline assignment: CDR1 SGHTA and CDR2 FQGNSA. The CDR3 runs 12 residues. For the CDR3, the DNA is TGTGCCAGCAGCTTAGCAGGGTGGGGTGTAGTCTTC. This encodes CASSLAGWGVVF.

Only one count was recorded for this clonotype. This sequence joins TRBV18 and TRBJ1-2, with D perhaps TRBD1 (6 bases). The CDR3 length is 16 residues. V was trimmed by 1 base and J by 2 bases, leaving 14 bases between them. In germline, CDR1 is KGHSH, CDR2 LQKENI. The CDR3 DNA is TGTGCCAGCTCACCACAGTCTCTGGACAGCAACTATGGCTACACCTTC. It translates to CASSPQSLDSNYGYTF.

This clonotype came up once. The junction departs from the called germline gene at one end, perhaps through a read error. V is TRBV29-1 and J is TRBJ2-7; TRBD1 agrees at 8 bases. The CDR3 is 14 residues long. Germline V CDR1 and CDR2: SQVTM, ANQGSEA. CDR3 DNA: TGCAGCGTAGAAGGGACAGGAGCAGACTACGAGCAGTACTTC. Its protein product is CSVEGTGADYEQYF.

The chain has TRBV5-6 and TRBJ2-7; D remains ambiguous. Germline CDR1 and CDR2: SGHDT and YYEEEE. The germline V and J ends were trimmed by 0 bases and 6 bases, with 7 bases remaining between them. CDR3 length equals 12 residues. CDR3 loop: CASSLGPAEQYF. The CDR3 coding sequence is TGTGCCAGCAGCTTGGGACCTGCCGAGCAGTACTTC. The full variable domain, rest sourced from reference TRBV5-6 and TRBJ2-7, is DAGVTQSPTHLIKTRGQQVTLRCSPKSGHDTVSWYQQALGQGPQFIFQYYEEEERQRGNFPDRFSGHQFPNYSSELNVNALLLGDSALYLCASSLGPAEQYFGPGTRLTVT.